Listed here are 31 T cell receptor beta chains from one sample, sequenced in a study of OX40 agonist ivuxolimab in advanced cancers. Profiling relied on immunoSEQ multiplex PCR, and the TCRdb table lists in-frame clones only, not all of them. This table holds tens of thousands of clones, 75% to 95% found once. The sequencing here drew on CD4+ or CD8+ T cells sorted from blood, taken in a trial of the OX40 agonist ivuxolimab. Receptors originate from an adult with an advanced solid tumor such as melanoma, head and neck, liver or kidney cancer.

The chain uses TRBV2 and TRBJ1-5, with a weak D call TRBD1 (5 bases). The germline V and J ends were trimmed by 3 bases and 4 bases, with 10 bases remaining between them. The CDR3 is 14 residues long. Per germline, CDR1 SNHLY and CDR2 FYNNEI. CDR3 residues: CASSERQINQPQHF. CDR3 bases: TGTGCCAGCAGTGAGCGACAGATAAATCAGCCCCAGCATTTT.

The V and J genes are TRBV27 and TRBJ1-2; D gene ambiguous. V shed 0 bases and J shed 4 bases, with 12 bases lying between them. The CDR3 loop spans 15 amino acids. Per germline, CDR1 MNHEY and CDR2 SMNVEV (reference sequence). In nucleotides, the CDR3 is TGTGCCAGCAGTTTATCCGGCTACGGATTCTATGGCTACACCTTC. Protein sequence: CASSLSGYGFYGYTF.

To note about this clone: Other DNA sequences in this sample translate to the same CDR3. The CDR3 nucleotides read TGTGCCAGCAGCTTAAGGGTGGGGTCCCAAGAGACCCAGTACTTC. It yields the protein CASSLRVGSQETQYF. The gene calls are TRBV7-9 and TRBJ2-5; D unresolved. The V and J ends lost 2 bases and 1 base respectively, with 11 bases between them. The germline V gene encodes CDR1 SEHNR and CDR2 FQNEAQ (reference sequence). The CDR3 loop spans 15 amino acids.

The chain joins TRBV14 to TRBJ2-5; tentative D call: TRBD2 (6 bases). The length of the CDR3 is 13 residues. The V gene lost 6 bases and the J gene lost 3 bases, with 11 bases spanning the gap. Germline loops: CDR1 SGHDN, CDR2 FVKESK. This chain's CDR3 is CASRKRGEETQYF. CDR3 DNA sequence: TGTGCCAGCAGGAAACGCGGGGAAGAGACCCAGTACTTC.

The chain links TRBV27 to TRBJ2-7; D remains ambiguous. The V and J ends lost 6 bases and 0 bases respectively, with 18 bases between them. The CDR3 covers 16 residues. CDR1 is MNHEY and CDR2 is SMNVEV in the germline V gene (reference sequence). The chain's CDR3 is CASSPNRAPYSYEQYF. CDR3 nucleotides: TGTGCCAGCAGCCCCAACCGGGCCCCTTACTCCTACGAGCAGTACTTC.

This chain connects TRBV5-8 to TRBJ2-5; D ambiguous. CDR3 length: 13 residues. The germline V and J ends were trimmed by 0 bases and 3 bases, with 6 bases remaining between them. Per the germline V gene, CDR1 is SGHTS and CDR2 is YDEGEE. The CDR3: CASSLDSEETQYF. The CDR3 bases are TGTGCCAGCAGCTTGGACAGCGAAGAGACCCAGTACTTC. Based on the CDR3 plus reference TRBV5-8 and TRBJ2-5, the full variable domain is EAGVTQSPTHLIKTRGQQATLRCSPISGHTSVYWYQQALGLGLQFLLWYDEGEERNRGNFPPRFSGRQFPNYSSELNVNALELEDSALYLCASSLDSEETQYFGPGTRLLVL.

This chain uses TRBV7-8 with TRBJ1-5; D is undetermined. The germline V gene encodes CDR1 SGHVS and CDR2 FQNEAQ. This CDR3 is 15 amino acids long. V was trimmed by 0 bases and J by 4 bases, leaving 10 bases between them. The CDR3 DNA follows: TGTGCCAGCAGCTTAGCGAACTCGGGAAATCAGCCCCAGCATTTT. Its translation is CASSLANSGNQPQHF.

This sequence joins TRBV4-3 and TRBJ2-7; TRBD2 is a possible D gene (6 bases). CDR1 LGHNA and CDR2 YSLEER come from the germline V gene. V lost 1 base to trimming and J lost 2 bases, with 12 bases between them. The CDR3 consists of 15 residues. The CDR3 DNA follows: TGCGCCAGCAGCCAAGTGACGGGAGCCCCCTACGAGCAGTACTTC. Amino acids: CASSQVTGAPYEQYF.

The J gene is TRBJ2-7, the V gene TRBV6-5; D possibly corresponds to TRBD2 (5 bases). The CDR3 covers 14 residues. V was clipped by 2 bases and J by 0 bases, with 8 bases between them. Looked up from germline, CDR1 is MNHEY and CDR2 is SVGAGI. CDR3 residues: CASSYEGSSYEQYF. The CDR3 region has the DNA TGTGCCAGCAGTTACGAGGGCAGCTCCTACGAGCAGTACTTC.

The J gene is TRBJ2-1, the V gene TRBV6-5; 11 bases match TRBD2. Germline V CDR1 and CDR2: MNHEY, SVGAGI. V shed 4 bases, J shed 6 bases, and the junction held 8 bases outside the gene matches. The CDR3 has 16 amino acids. This chain's CDR3 is CASSSHSGRATNEQFF. The CDR3 DNA sequence: TGTGCCAGCAGTTCTCATAGCGGGAGGGCTACCAATGAGCAGTTCTTC.

This clone was observed a single time. This chain connects TRBV6-5 to TRBJ1-2; tentatively, D is TRBD1 (5 bases). Germline lookup yields CDR1 MNHEY and CDR2 SVGAGI. The CDR3 contains 11 residues. V lost 4 bases and J 6 bases, leaving 6 bases between the germline ends. The CDR3 DNA sequence: TGTGCCAGCAGTTGGGGCAATGGCTACACCTTC. It codes for CASSWGNGYTF.

The V and J genes are TRBV27 and TRBJ1-1, with D hard to call. Germline V lookup: CDR1 MNHEY, CDR2 SMNVEV (reference sequence). V was clipped by 6 bases and J by 0 bases, with 8 bases between them. The length of the CDR3 is 13 residues. CDR3 in amino acids: CASSFTVNTEAFF. CDR3 DNA sequence: TGTGCCAGCAGCTTTACGGTGAACACTGAAGCTTTCTTT.

V usage is TRBV5-1 and J usage is TRBJ1-1; D gene unclear. CDR1 is SGHRS and CDR2 is YFSETQ in the germline V gene. Trimming left V 1 base short and J 0 bases short, with 13 bases between. CDR3 length: 16 amino acids. CDR3 protein: CASSLTTYGLNTEAFF. CDR3 nucleotide sequence: TGCGCCAGCAGCTTGACTACATACGGCCTGAACACTGAAGCTTTCTTT.

The genes are TRBV2 and TRBJ2-4; D might be TRBD2 (5 bases). Germline lookup yields CDR1 SNHLY and CDR2 FYNNEI. The germline V and J ends were trimmed by 2 bases and 3 bases, with 8 bases remaining between them. The CDR3 runs to 14 residues. CDR3 in DNA: TGTGCCAGCAGTGAACGGGATATCAAAAACATTCAGTACTTC. It translates to CASSERDIKNIQYF.

J is TRBJ2-3 and V is TRBV4-3; D may be TRBD2 (6 bases). This CDR3 spans 16 amino acids. Trimming took off 1 base at V and 2 bases at J, with 13 bases between the two ends. Germline V lookup: CDR1 LGHNA, CDR2 YSLEER. The CDR3 loop reads CASSQVWAGSTDTQYF. The CDR3 DNA sequence: TGCGCCAGCAGCCAAGTTTGGGCGGGATCCACAGATACGCAGTATTTT.

V usage is TRBV5-6 and J usage is TRBJ1-1; D might be TRBD1 (5 bases). V was clipped by 3 bases and J by 4 bases, with 28 bases between them. CDR1 SGHDT and CDR2 YYEEEE come from the germline V gene. This CDR3 is 19 amino acids long. CDR3 DNA: TGTGCCAGCAGCTGGTGGGTATTCGCGGCAGTCGGGACGGGCACTGAAGCTTTCTTT. Amino acid sequence: CASSWWVFAAVGTGTEAFF.

This rearrangement joins TRBV7-6 to TRBJ2-1; a weak D match, TRBD1 (6 bases). V shed 4 bases and J shed 0 bases, with 10 bases lying between them. In germline, CDR1 is SGHVS, CDR2 FNYEAQ. CDR3 length: 15 amino acids. The CDR3 protein is CASSSDRSSYNEQFF. The CDR3 nucleotides read TGTGCCAGCAGCTCCGACAGGAGCTCCTACAATGAGCAGTTCTTC.

This chain links TRBV7-3 with TRBJ2-7, with D possibly being TRBD1 or TRBD2 (5 bases each). V dropped 0 bases and J dropped 0 bases, with 18 bases sitting between them. Germline CDR1 SGHTA, CDR2 FQGTGA. This CDR3 spans 18 amino acids. CDR3 residues: CASSLTGTVAWDSYEQYF. CDR3 nucleotides: TGTGCCAGCAGCTTAACCGGGACGGTCGCCTGGGACTCCTACGAGCAGTACTTC.

This rearrangement joins TRBV4-1 to TRBJ2-7; TRBD2 might be the D (6 bases). Germline V gene data show CDR1 as MGHRA and CDR2 as YSYEKL. The CDR3 runs to 17 residues. The germline V and J ends were trimmed by 0 bases and 2 bases, with 17 bases remaining between them. The CDR3 spells CASSQEEVAGSAYEQYF. In nucleotides, the CDR3 is TGCGCCAGCAGCCAAGAGGAGGTCGCGGGATCGGCCTACGAGCAGTACTTC.

The chain combines TRBV5-1 with TRBJ2-4; TRBD1 matches at 8 bases. The V gene end was trimmed by 4 bases and the J gene end by 4 bases; junction bases not matched to a gene: 7. This CDR3 comprises 15 residues. CDR1 SGHRS and CDR2 YFSETQ come from the germline V gene. The CDR3 nucleotides read TGCGCCAGCAGCCCCTTGGGACAGGAAAAAAACATTCAGTACTTC. Residues: CASSPLGQEKNIQYF.

The rearrangement joins TRBV11-2 to TRBJ1-1; 11 bases fit TRBD1. The V gene's germline CDR1 is SGHAT and CDR2 FQNNGV. Trimming removed 4 bases from V and 2 bases from J; junction bases left unmatched: 6. The CDR3 totals 16 residues. The CDR3 DNA is TGTGCCAGCAGCTGGGGACAGGGGGGGTTAAACACTGAAGCTTTCTTT. This encodes CASSWGQGGLNTEAFF.

The CDR3 loop reads CASRNDIATPQHF. CDR3 bases: TGTGCCAGCAGGAACGACATAGCCACGCCCCAGCATTTT. V usage is TRBV6-6 and J usage is TRBJ1-5, with D unclear. V shed 6 bases and J shed 9 bases, with 15 bases lying between them. CDR3 size: 13 residues. In germline, CDR1 is MNHNY, CDR2 SVGAGI (reference sequence).

This chain joins TRBV7-9 and TRBJ2-2; D is ambiguous. The ends were cut back, 5 bases at V and 4 bases at J, with 8 bases in the middle. The CDR3 loop spans 13 amino acids. CDR1 and CDR2 from the germline V gene are SEHNR and FQNEAQ (reference sequence). CDR3 in DNA: TGTGCCAGCAGCGTCTCTGGCACCGGGGAGCTGTTTTTT. This translates into CASSVSGTGELFF.

This clone was observed a single time. V and J are TRBV14 and TRBJ1-1; maybe TRBD1 (5 bases). The CDR3 runs 13 residues. V was cut by 4 bases and J by 6 bases, with 12 bases left in between. CDR1 SGHDN and CDR2 FVKESK come from the germline V gene. CDR3 region: CASSPSTGPEAFF. CDR3 coding DNA: TGTGCCAGCAGCCCTTCCACAGGCCCTGAAGCTTTCTTT.

The chain is built from TRBV2 and TRBJ2-7; 7 nucleotides line up with TRBD1. The CDR3 sequence is 14 residues long. The V gene end was trimmed by 4 bases and the J gene end by 3 bases; junction bases not matched to a gene: 6. Germline V lookup: CDR1 SNHLY, CDR2 FYNNEI. The CDR3 sequence: CASSVGRQGYEQYF. In DNA form, the CDR3 reads TGTGCCAGCAGTGTTGGGAGACAGGGCTACGAGCAGTACTTC.

Worth noting for this clone: Germline and junction disagree at one end, which may indicate a read error. The chain links TRBV4-2 to TRBJ2-1; 9 bases line up with TRBD2. This CDR3 is built from 16 residues. Germline CDR1 LGHNA, CDR2 YNFKEQ. CDR3 amino acids: CASTQTLAGSGNEQFF. The CDR3 DNA is TGTGCCAGCACCCAAACCCTAGCGGGATCTGGCAATGAGCAGTTCTTC.

Concerning this clone itself: Within the sample, other DNA sequences also encode this same CDR3. The chain couples TRBV7-9 to TRBJ1-2; unclear D gene. CDR1 is SEHNR, CDR2 FQNEAQ, per germline (reference sequence). The CDR3 covers 12 residues. V was shortened by 1 base and J by 2 bases, with 2 bases between the two germline ends. The CDR3 here is CASSLDNYGYTF. For the CDR3, the DNA is TGTGCCAGCAGCTTAGACAACTATGGCTACACCTTC.

This clone was observed at least ten times. J is TRBJ2-7 and V is TRBV25-1, with 13 bases identical to TRBD2. The V gene end was trimmed by 6 bases and the J gene end by 5 bases; junction bases not matched to a gene: 7. CDR3 size: 15 residues. CDR1 and CDR2 from the germline V gene are MGHDK and SYGVNS. CDR3 loop: CASRLVTSGRNEQYF. CDR3 nucleotides: TGTGCCAGCAGGCTAGTGACTAGCGGGAGGAACGAGCAGTACTTC.

This rearrangement joins TRBV14 to TRBJ1-2, with 9 bases aligning to TRBD1. With V trimmed by 3 bases and J by 6 bases, 2 bases remained unmatched. Germline loops: CDR1 SGHDN, CDR2 FVKESK. This CDR3 region has 13 residues. The CDR3 is CASSQGTGNGYTF. The CDR3 DNA sequence: TGTGCCAGCAGCCAGGGGACAGGGAATGGCTACACCTTC.

This chain connects TRBV7-9 to TRBJ1-1; D possibly corresponds to TRBD1 (6 bases). Trimming took 5 bases from V and 1 from J, leaving 14 bases between them. The germline V gene encodes CDR1 SEHNR and CDR2 FQNEAQ (reference sequence). The CDR3 covers 15 residues. The CDR3 DNA reads TGTGCCAGCAGCCTAGTCCGAGGGGGGAACACTGAAGCTTTCTTT. Protein product: CASSLVRGGNTEAFF. Using reference TRBV7-9 and TRBJ1-1 for the parts outside the CDR3, the full variable domain is DTGVSQNPRHKITKRGQNVTFRCDPISEHNRLYWYRQTLGQGPEFLTYFQNEAQLEKSRLLSDRFSAERPKGSFSTLEIQRTEQGDSAMYLCASSLVRGGNTEAFFGQGTRLTVV.

J is TRBJ2-3 and V is TRBV7-9, with D tentatively TRBD1 or TRBD2 (5 bases each). V dropped 5 bases and J dropped 9 bases, with 18 bases sitting between them. This CDR3 is 14 amino acids long. Germline lookup yields CDR1 SEHNR and CDR2 FQNEAQ (reference sequence). The CDR3 DNA is TGTGCCAGCAGCCTAGGGGCGTTGGAGGAGACGCAGTATTTT. Its translation is CASSLGALEETQYF.